The clone carrying this T cell receptor beta chain is termed medium-sized. These data originate in a study of tumour-infiltrating T cells in Burkitt lymphoma. Study summary: Productive clonality predicted overall and progression-free survival.

This table comes from immunoSEQ multiplex PCR, and its TCRdb copy is limited to in-frame clones, with some not included. The table includes thousands of clones, 15% to 20% detected once. The CDR3 runs to 14 residues. J lost 5 bases, V lost 5 bases, and 4 bases had no gene match. CDR1 and CDR2 (germline): MDHEN, SYDVKM. The sequenced material came from tumor tissue. This rearrangement joins TRBV28 to TRBJ1-1; 11 bases agree with TRBD1. This receptor was identified in a human donor with diffuse large B-cell lymphoma. The CDR3 sequence: CASSPGDRGTEAFF. The CDR3 DNA is TGTGCCAGCAGTCCGGGGGACAGGGGGACTGAAGCTTTCTTT.